The 8 T cell receptor beta chains reported below all come from one sample, sequenced in a study of breast tumors, draining lymph nodes, adjacent tissues. TCRdb reanalysed the multiplex PCR reads using MiXCR and keeps one entry per CDR3 protein. The table has about 16,000 distinct CDR3 sequences, just under 45% seen once. The material sequenced was tumor-adjacent breast tissue. The receptors were sampled from a female donor with breast cancer. Some clones in this sample may be carry-over from other donors' samples.

This clonotype was detected ten times or more. The chain uses TRBV6-6 and TRBJ1-4, with D perhaps matching TRBD1 (5 bases). V was cut by 2 bases and J by 5 bases, with 15 bases left in between. The length of the CDR3 is 16 residues. CDR1 MNHNY and CDR2 SVGAGI come from the germline V gene (reference sequence). The CDR3 bases are TGTGCCAGCAGTTACGGGTTAGGGACCATAAATGAAAAACTGTTTTTT. This translates into CASSYGLGTINEKLFF.

This chain connects TRBV5-5 to TRBJ2-7, with D maybe TRBD2 (6 bases). V was shortened by 6 bases and J by 1 base, with 20 bases between the two germline ends. Germline CDR1 SGHKS, CDR2 YYEKEE (reference sequence). This CDR3 comprises 16 residues. The CDR3 DNA is TGTGCCAGCACCGAAACGCCGGCACTAGCATCCTACGAGCAGTACTTC. Translating it yields CASTETPALASYEQYF.

Note on this clonotype: Because it lacks the conserved phenylalanine or tryptophan at the end, this CDR3 is likely a read error. It is unclear where the CDR3 begins or ends on the DNA, so no DNA is shown, and the CDR3 is as TCRdb lists it. This sequence joins TRBV7-9 and TRBJ2-6; TRBD1 is the table's D call and was not checked against the DNA. The CDR3 spans 9 amino acids, including both terminal residues. Germline values: CDR1 SEHNR, CDR2 FQNEAQ (reference sequence). CDR3 region: CASSTRQNT.

This clonotype came up once. The chain is built from TRBV7-3 and TRBJ2-5; 14 bases agree with TRBD2. V gave up 5 bases and J gave up 4 bases; unmatched junction bases: 6. This CDR3 is built from 16 residues. Germline loops: CDR1 SGHTA, CDR2 FQGTGA. CDR3 bases: TGTGCCAGCAGCCCGACTAGCGGGGGGGCGCGAGAGACCCAGTACTTC. Protein sequence: CASSPTSGGARETQYF.

In the case of this clonotype: One base away lies a much larger clone, so this may be a sequencing read error. The chain has TRBV6-1 and TRBJ2-1; 9 bases map to TRBD1. CDR3 size: 17 residues. The germline gives CDR1 MNHNS, CDR2 SASEGT. V was clipped by 5 bases and J by 8 bases; unmatched bases: 16. This CDR3 is CASSQEFETGGKYEQFF. For the CDR3, the DNA is TGTGCCAGCAGTCAAGAGTTTGAGACAGGGGGTAAATATGAGCAGTTCTTC.

This clonotype was observed many times. The chain uses TRBV4-1 and TRBJ1-1; TRBD1 is a possible D gene (6 bases). CDR1 and CDR2 (germline): MGHRA, YSYEKL. The V end lost 4 bases, the J end lost 0 bases, and 12 bases lay between the germline ends. The CDR3 is 15 amino acids. The DNA for the CDR3 is TGCGCCAGCAGCCGGACAGACTTAATGAACACTGAAGCTTTCTTT. This translates into CASSRTDLMNTEAFF.

The rearrangement uses TRBV6-2 or TRBV6-3 and TRBJ2-5; possible D gene TRBD2, 5 bases. This CDR3 is built from 14 residues. V was cut by 7 bases and J by 2 bases, with 14 bases left in between. Germline V gene sequence: CDR1 MNHEY, CDR2 SVGEGT. The CDR3 DNA sequence: TGTGCCAGCAACCGGGATAGCGTACAAGAGACCCAGTACTTC. Amino acids: CASNRDSVQETQYF.

This clonotype was seen ten or more times. The J gene is TRBJ2-5, the V gene TRBV5-1; 9 bases fit TRBD1. The CDR3 has 14 residues. V lost 6 bases and J lost 2; bases outside the gene matches: 5. The germline CDR1 and CDR2 sequences are SGHRS and YFSETQ. Here the CDR3 DNA reads TGCGCCAGCACCTTACAGGGGGCTCAAGAGACCCAGTACTTC. Protein: CASTLQGAQETQYF. The complete variable domain, with remaining parts taken from reference TRBV5-1 and TRBJ2-5, reads KAGVTQTPRYLIKTRGQQVTLSCSPISGHRSVSWYQQTPGQGLQFLFEYFSETQRNKGNFPGRFSGRQFSNSRSEMNVSTLELGDSALYLCASTLQGAQETQYFGPGTRLLVL.